This T cell receptor (beta chain) was sequenced during a study of blood T cell repertoires in COVID-19. Study context: Sources were T cells, B-cell-depleted T cells, or PBMCs; the material itself was cDNA or gDNA.

The assay was immunoSEQ multiplex PCR, and TCRdb's table has in-frame clones only and misses some. The sample contains 150,000 to 200,000 clones, roughly 79% of which appear only once. Germline V lookup: CDR1 GTSNPN, CDR2 SVGIG (reference sequence). The CDR3 consists of 14 residues. V was pared by 6 bases and J by 7 bases, with 9 bases of the junction left unmatched. The J gene is TRBJ1-6, the V gene TRBV30; 7 nucleotides line up with TRBD1. This TCR was sampled from a woman older than 75 with acute or convalescent COVID-19. The sample taken for sequencing was peripheral blood. The CDR3 DNA reads TGTGCCTGTTCGACAGGGACAATCAATTCACCCCTCCACTTT. It yields the protein CACSTGTINSPLHF.